The rows below give T cell receptor beta chains drawn from one sample of a study of vaccination effects on CD4 cells after COVID-19. Generated by immunoSEQ multiplex PCR, the TCRdb table keeps only in-frame clones and is missing some. The sample carries roughly 24,000 clones, roughly three quarters recorded once. Their specific antigens are unknown. Specimen: CD4+ T cells from PBMCs cultured with SARS-CoV-2 spike peptides, collected before COVID-19 vaccination. The source of these receptors is a human donor who had a prior SARS-CoV-2 infection. Each CDR3 is given with its conserved first and last residue. D genes are given only for firm matches. For some rows the clone size is stated as once, few or many, or as a class when expanded; others skip it.

TGTGCCAGCAGCCGGGGGATTACGCAGTATTTT	CASSRGITQYF	.	TRBV2	TRBJ2-3	once
TGTGCCTGGAGTGTAAGTTTCTATGGCTACACCTTC	CAWSVSFYGYTF	.	TRBV30	TRBJ1-2	.
TGTGCCAGCACTAAGGACGGCAATTCGGAGACCCAGTACTTC	CASTKDGNSETQYF	.	TRBV6-5	TRBJ2-5	.
TGTGCCTGGAGCCAACAACAGGGTTCTGAAGCTTTCTTT	CAWSQQQGSEAFF	.	TRBV30	TRBJ1-1	.
TGTGCCAGCAGCTTGACAGGGATTTGGGATGGGCAAGAGACCCAGTACTTC	CASSLTGIWDGQETQYF	TRBD1	TRBV7-6	TRBJ2-5	few
TGTGCCAGCAGCCCTTGGGCCGAACGGAGCTTCGAAGCTTTCTTT	CASSPWAERSFEAFF	.	TRBV5-4	TRBJ1-1	few
TGTGCCAGCAGCCAAGGGCAAGCTGGAGCTTTCTTT	CASSQGQAGAFF	.	TRBV3-1/TRBV3-2	TRBJ1-1	.
TGTGCCAGCAGCGTAGACGTAGCGGGAGGTACCGGGGAGCTGTTTTTT	CASSVDVAGGTGELFF	TRBD2	TRBV9	TRBJ2-2	.
TGTGCCAGCAGCTTGTTTCCGGGCCCTAACTATGGCTACACCTTC	CASSLFPGPNYGYTF	.	TRBV5-4	TRBJ1-2	.
TGTGCCAGCAGGCGGGGAACGAACACCGGGGAGCTGTTTTTT	CASRRGTNTGELFF	.	TRBV6-5	TRBJ2-2	once
TGTGCCAGCGCTAGCGGGATGGGTGGAGAGACCCAGTACTTC	CASASGMGGETQYF	TRBD2	TRBV5-5	TRBJ2-5	.
TGTGCCAGCAGTGGGGACAGGGACCCCTACGAGCAGTACTTC	CASSGDRDPYEQYF	TRBD1	TRBV28	TRBJ2-7	.
TGTGCCAGCAGCTTACCGGAGCGGGCCTCCTACGAGCAGTACTTC	CASSLPERASYEQYF	.	TRBV7-2	TRBJ2-7	.
TGTGCCAGCAGCCCGGGGACAGCCACAGATACGCAGTATTTT	CASSPGTATDTQYF	TRBD1	TRBV5-6	TRBJ2-3	.
TGTGCCAGCTCACCCCTCGGGGAGAATTCACCCCTCCACTTT	CASSPLGENSPLHF	.	TRBV18	TRBJ1-6	.
TGTGCCAGCAGCTTAAGTTTAGCGGGAACGAATGAGCAGTTCTTC	CASSLSLAGTNEQFF	TRBD2	TRBV7-3	TRBJ2-1	few
TGTGCCAGCAGCTTAAGTGGGCAGGGAGAGACCCAGTACTTC	CASSLSGQGETQYF	.	TRBV7-3	TRBJ2-5	.
TGTGCCAGCAGCGTAGATGGGGGGGCGGCCGGGGAGCTGTTTTTT	CASSVDGGAAGELFF	.	TRBV9	TRBJ2-2	.
TGTGCCAGCAGTTATGGGACAGGGATCTCTAACACTGAAGCTTTCTTT	CASSYGTGISNTEAFF	TRBD1	TRBV6-5	TRBJ1-1	.
TGTGCCAGCAGTTCCATACCCGGGGGCCCGGAGACCCAGTACTTC	CASSSIPGGPETQYF	.	TRBV27	TRBJ2-5	.
TGTGCCTGGAGTGTACGGGATGAGCAGTTCTTC	CAWSVRDEQFF	.	TRBV30	TRBJ2-1	once
TGTGCCAGCAGGGACAGGGGGCCGGAGACCCAGTACTTC	CASRDRGPETQYF	TRBD1	TRBV2	TRBJ2-5	.
TGTGCCAGCAGTTCACAGGGTAGTGAAAAACTGTTTTTT	CASSSQGSEKLFF	.	TRBV12-3/TRBV12-4	TRBJ1-4	.
TGTGCCAGCAGCTGGACAGGGGGGAACCAGCCCCAGCATTTT	CASSWTGGNQPQHF	TRBD1	TRBV7-2	TRBJ1-5	.
TGTGCCAGCAGCCCCCGGTTAGCGGGAGGAAATGAGCAGTTCTTC	CASSPRLAGGNEQFF	TRBD2	TRBV7-2	TRBJ2-1	.
TGTGCCAGCAGCCATCACGGGGCCTACAATGAGCAGTTCTTC	CASSHHGAYNEQFF	.	TRBV3-1/TRBV3-2	TRBJ2-1	few